The text below deals with one T cell receptor (beta chain). This sample is part of a study of blood T cell repertoires in COVID-19. Study-wide background: COVID-19 samples from acute and convalescent phases originated in the United States, Italy and Spain.

The CDR3 contains 16 residues. J gave up 0 bases and V 5 bases, and 6 bases lay outside the gene matches. The germline gives CDR1 SEHNR, CDR2 FQNEAQ (reference sequence). Participants' reported clinical history set cohort assignment. Cohort 3 recovered donors had two negative PCRs, clearance, or symptom resolution. Original processing notes: Amplifying reference gene primers gave estimates of nucleated cell counts. This table comes from immunoSEQ multiplex PCR, and its TCRdb copy is limited to in-frame clones, with some not included. Clone size and the V and J calls come from that table; the DNA yielded D and trimming. In the table there are under 300,000 clones, 85% to 90% of which are singletons.

The clonotype originates from a woman younger than 30 who had recovered from COVID-19. Input material: PBMCs or T cells enriched from blood (not recorded which). The chain carries TRBV7-9 and TRBJ1-2; 10 bases are shared with TRBD1. The CDR3 reads CASSPRDRGPNYGYTF. CDR3 DNA: TGTGCCAGCAGCCCTAGGGACAGGGGTCCTAACTATGGCTACACCTTC.